This TCR beta chain was obtained from a study of cytomegalovirus exposure and HLA in healthy donors. Study-wide results and caveats: As a later analysis revealed, most CMV-associated TCR beta chains appeared HLA-restricted. Across all donors, roughly uniform sequencing depth was an assumption of the presence/absence analyses.

As concerns this clone: The antigen is undetermined. Other DNA sequences in this specimen translate into the identical CDR3.

The PCR made use of 60 Vbeta and 13 Jbeta primers. Clones were sequenced by immunoSEQ multiplex PCR, and TCRdb holds only the in-frame ones, with some missing. This sample has 310,000 or so clones, with 70% to 90% found just once. V was pared by 6 bases and J by 4 bases, with 6 bases between. Germline V gene data show CDR1 as MNHEY and CDR2 as SVGAGI. The CDR3 is 11 residues long. The clonotype was recovered from a woman aged 18-35 years in good health and CMV-seronegative. The gene calls are TRBV6-5 and TRBJ1-1; no definite D call. The sequenced sample was PBMCs. The CDR3 DNA sequence: TGTGCCAGCAGCCGGGGCACTGAAGCTTTCTTT. Protein product: CASSRGTEAFF.